A single sample gave rise to the 5 T cell receptor beta chains below, sequenced in a study of T-cell reconstitution after alpha-beta-depleted transplantation in children. Unique molecular identifiers were used in preparing the TCRbeta library. TCRdb passed the PCR reads through MiXCR, listing each CDR3 protein once. The top ten hold about 2% of the sample, which has about 590,000 distinct CDR3 sequences, approximately 13% seen once. The sequencing here drew on PBMCs, mostly from graft donor cells, taken 360 days after TCRalphabeta/CD19-depleted stem cell transplant. These receptors all stem from a male patient under 18 who had a stem cell transplant for acute myeloid leukemia, so the T cells may come from the graft donor.

This clonotype has a count of ten or more. This rearrangement joins TRBV29-1 to TRBJ2-1; TRBD2 matches at 7 bases. CDR3 length equals 10 residues. The germline CDR1 and CDR2 sequences are SQVTM and ANQGSEA. The junction had 9 bases not matched to a gene; V was cut back by 7 bases and J by 15 bases. The CDR3 here is CSAPGLERFF. CDR3 bases: TGCAGCGCCCCCGGACTAGAACGGTTCTTC.

CDR3 sequence: CSAPAGRIKNIQYF. Here the CDR3 DNA reads TGCAGTGCCCCCGCCGGGCGAATCAAAAACATTCAGTACTTC. The rearrangement uses TRBV20-1 and TRBJ2-4; D remains unclear. CDR1 is DFQATT, CDR2 SNEGSKA, per germline (reference sequence). Trimming removed 6 bases at V and 3 bases at J, with 15 bases between. CDR3 length equals 14 residues.

This clonotype turned up a few times. The rearrangement joins TRBV5-1 to TRBJ2-7, with 7 bases matching TRBD2. The CDR3 has 14 residues. Trimming at V came to 4 bases and at J to 4 bases, leaving 8 bases not matched to a gene. The germline gives CDR1 SGHRS, CDR2 YFSETQ. In nucleotides, the CDR3 is TGCGCCAGCAGCGGGCTAGCGGAATCATACGAGCAGTACTTC. Amino acids: CASSGLAESYEQYF.

The CDR3: CASSPEPPGRPDTQYF. The DNA of the CDR3 is TGTGCCAGCAGCCCAGAACCCCCCGGCCGCCCAGATACGCAGTATTTT. The chain joins TRBV7-2 to TRBJ2-3, with D unclear. Germline lookup yields CDR1 SGHTA and CDR2 FQGNSA. The length of the CDR3 is 16 residues. Trimming pared 5 bases from V and 4 bases from J, leaving 19 bases between.

The gene calls are TRBV29-1 and TRBJ1-5, with TRBD1 matching 7 bases. The CDR3 extends over 14 amino acids. The V segment lost 6 bases and the J segment 6 bases; nucleotides outside the gene matches: 11. Looked up from germline, CDR1 is SQVTM and CDR2 is ANQGSEA. Written as DNA, the CDR3 is TGCAGCGTACAGGGGTCAGGAGGTAGTCAGCCCCAGCATTTT. This sequence encodes CSVQGSGGSQPQHF. Full variable domain (remainder filled in from reference TRBV29-1 and TRBJ1-5): SAVISQKPSRDICQRGTSLTIQCQVDSQVTMMFWYRQQPGQSLTLIATANQGSEATYESGFVIDKFPISRPNLTFSTLTVSNMSPEDSSIYLCSVQGSGGSQPQHFGDGTRLSIL.